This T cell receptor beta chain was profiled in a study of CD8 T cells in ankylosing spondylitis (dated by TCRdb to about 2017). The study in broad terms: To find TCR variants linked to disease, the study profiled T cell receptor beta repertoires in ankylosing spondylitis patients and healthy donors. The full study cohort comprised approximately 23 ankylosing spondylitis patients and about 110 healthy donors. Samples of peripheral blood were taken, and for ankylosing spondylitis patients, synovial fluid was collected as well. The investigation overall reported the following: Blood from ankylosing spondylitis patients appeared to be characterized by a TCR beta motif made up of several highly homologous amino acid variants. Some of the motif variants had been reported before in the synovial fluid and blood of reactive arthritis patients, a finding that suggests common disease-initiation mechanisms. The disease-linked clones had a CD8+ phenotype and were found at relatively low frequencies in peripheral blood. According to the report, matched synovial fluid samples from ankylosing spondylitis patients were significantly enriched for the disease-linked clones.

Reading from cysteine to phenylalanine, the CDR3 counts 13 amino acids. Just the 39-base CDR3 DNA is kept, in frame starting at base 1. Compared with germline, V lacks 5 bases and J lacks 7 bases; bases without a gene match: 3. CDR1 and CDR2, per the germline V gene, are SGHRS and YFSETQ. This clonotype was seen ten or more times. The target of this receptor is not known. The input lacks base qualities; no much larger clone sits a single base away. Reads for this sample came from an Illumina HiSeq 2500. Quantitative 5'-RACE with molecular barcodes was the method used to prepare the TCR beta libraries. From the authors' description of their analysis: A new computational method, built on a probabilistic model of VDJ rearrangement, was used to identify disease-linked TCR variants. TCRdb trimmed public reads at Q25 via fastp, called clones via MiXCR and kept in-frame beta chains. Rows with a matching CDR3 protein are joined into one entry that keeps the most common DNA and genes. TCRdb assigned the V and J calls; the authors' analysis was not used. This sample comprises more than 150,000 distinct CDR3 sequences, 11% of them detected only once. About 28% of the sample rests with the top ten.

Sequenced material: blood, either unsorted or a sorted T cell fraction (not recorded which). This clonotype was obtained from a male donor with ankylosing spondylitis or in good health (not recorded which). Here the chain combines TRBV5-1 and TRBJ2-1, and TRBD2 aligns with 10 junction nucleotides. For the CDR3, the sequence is CASRSGGGNEQFF. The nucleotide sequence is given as TGCGCCAGCAGAAGCGGGGGGGGTAATGAGCAGTTCTTC.